These 21 T cell receptor beta chains were all obtained from the same sample, sequenced in a study of blood T cell repertoires in COVID-19. Profiled with immunoSEQ multiplex PCR; TCRdb holds only in-frame clones, not every one. The data contain roughly 120,000 clones, roughly nine tenths of them singletons. The sequencing sample was made of peripheral blood. The receptors here all came from a man aged 70 or older who had recovered from COVID-19.

The V gene is TRBV6-5, the J gene TRBJ2-5; 8 nucleotides agree with TRBD1. The CDR3 has 14 amino acids. The germline CDR1 and CDR2 sequences are MNHEY and SVGAGI. V was pared by 6 bases and J by 1 base, with 4 bases of the junction left unmatched. CDR3: CASRSGQGQETQYF. DNA of the CDR3: TGTGCCAGCAGGTCAGGACAGGGCCAAGAGACCCAGTACTTC.

This chain uses TRBV30 with TRBJ2-3; maybe TRBD2 (6 bases). This CDR3 is 12 amino acids long. CDR1 is GTSNPN and CDR2 is SVGIG in the germline V gene (reference sequence). Trimming took off 3 bases at V and 6 bases at J, with 10 bases between the two ends. The chain's CDR3 is CAWRRTSDTQYF. In DNA, the CDR3 is TGTGCCTGGAGAAGAACTAGCGATACGCAGTATTTT. The full variable domain, completed using reference TRBV30 and TRBJ2-3, is SQTIHQWPATLVQPVGSPLSLECTVEGTSNPNLYWYRQAAGRGLQLLFYSVGIGQISSEVPQNLSASRPQDRQFILSSKKLLLSDSGFYLCAWRRTSDTQYFGPGTRLTVL.

This clone was recorded only once. This chain uses TRBV24-1 with TRBJ2-1; TRBD1 matches 9 bases. The CDR3 consists of 18 residues. V dropped 5 bases and J dropped 1; count of bases not matched to a gene: 11. Germline lookup yields CDR1 KGHDR and CDR2 SFDVKD. CDR3 residues: CATSGYLQGANSYNEQFF. CDR3 DNA sequence: TGTGCCACCAGTGGATACCTACAGGGGGCCAATTCCTACAATGAGCAGTTCTTC.

Details on this clone: Sequence at one end of the junction differs from germline and may be a read error. The J gene is TRBJ2-3, the V gene TRBV12-3 or TRBV12-4; 9 positions match TRBD2. This CDR3 comprises 13 residues. The CDR3 loop reads CASSYERETSGFF. CDR3 sequence (DNA): TGTGCCAGCAGTTATGAGAGGGAGACTAGCGGATTCTTT.

The table lists this clone with a count of one. V gene TRBV5-1 combines with J gene TRBJ2-3; a weak D match, TRBD2 (5 bases). Looked up from germline, CDR1 is SGHRS and CDR2 is YFSETQ. This CDR3 region has 18 residues. V gave up 0 bases and J gave up 0 bases, with 17 bases separating them. CDR3 coding DNA: TGCGCCAGCAGCTTGGAGGAGCCTAGCAGAGCTAGCACAGATACGCAGTATTTT. This translates into CASSLEEPSRASTDTQYF. The full variable domain, completed using reference TRBV5-1 and TRBJ2-3, is KAGVTQTPRYLIKTRGQQVTLSCSPISGHRSVSWYQQTPGQGLQFLFEYFSETQRNKGNFPGRFSGRQFSNSRSEMNVSTLELGDSALYLCASSLEEPSRASTDTQYFGPGTRLTVL.

The CDR3 DNA is TGTGCCAGCAGCGTAGATCACCTGAGCTCCTACAATGAGCAGTTCTTC. Translated, it gives CASSVDHLSSYNEQFF. The chain is built from TRBV9 and TRBJ2-1; D gene ambiguous. The germline gives CDR1 SGDLS, CDR2 YYNGEE. This CDR3 region has 16 residues. Between the trimmed V and J ends, which lost 0 bases and 0 bases, there was a span of 10 bases.

The sample holds one count of this clone. This chain links TRBV11-2 with TRBJ2-1; the D is unclear. V gave up 0 bases and J gave up 5 bases, with 8 bases separating them. The V gene's germline CDR1 is SGHAT and CDR2 FQNNGV. CDR3 length equals 14 residues. The CDR3 DNA reads TGTGCCAGCAGCTTAGATGGTCTAGACAATGAGCAGTTCTTC. Encoded protein: CASSLDGLDNEQFF.

The V and J genes are TRBV6-4 and TRBJ2-1, with 11 bases lining up with TRBD2. CDR3 length equals 15 residues. J lost 8 bases, V lost 6 bases, and 9 bases had no gene match. CDR1 is MRHNA, CDR2 SNTAGT, per germline. CDR3 coding DNA: TGTGCCAGCAGACGGGGGACTAGCGGCAGCTATGAGCAGTTCTTC. Protein product: CASRRGTSGSYEQFF.

CDR3 amino acids: CASSPTGAYEQYF. In DNA form, the CDR3 reads TGTGCCAGCTCACCGACAGGGGCCTACGAGCAGTACTTC. The V gene is TRBV18, the J gene TRBJ2-7, with 8 bases identical to TRBD1. The CDR3 is 13 amino acids. V shed 3 bases and J 2 bases; nucleotides not matched to a gene: 0. CDR1 is KGHSH and CDR2 is LQKENI in the germline V gene.

The chain's CDR3 is CASSRRERNTGELFF. CDR3 nucleotide sequence: TGTGCCAGCAGCCGACGGGAGAGGAACACCGGGGAGCTGTTTTTT. V gene TRBV3-1 (or the pseudogene TRBV3-2) combines with J gene TRBJ2-2, with TRBD2 as a possible D gene (6 bases). V lost 4 bases, J lost 1 base, and 10 bases lay in between. Germline V CDR1 and CDR2: LGHDT, YNNKEL (reference sequence). This CDR3 contains 15 residues.

The genes are TRBV5-6 and TRBJ2-1; D is possibly TRBD2 (5 bases). The V end lost 0 bases, the J end lost 0 bases, and 19 bases lay between the germline ends. The length of the CDR3 is 19 residues. Germline V CDR1 and CDR2: SGHDT, YYEEEE. In DNA form, the CDR3 reads TGTGCCAGCAGCTTGGGGCCCTGGACTGAAGAAATCTCCTACAATGAGCAGTTCTTC. It specifies CASSLGPWTEEISYNEQFF.

The rearrangement links TRBV6-2 or TRBV6-3 to TRBJ1-2; TRBD1 matches 9 bases. The J segment lost 9 bases and the V segment lost 6 bases, leaving 14 bases of the junction unmatched. Germline V lookup: CDR1 MNHEY, CDR2 SVGEGT. The CDR3 sequence is 15 residues long. In DNA form, the CDR3 reads TGTGCCAGCAGCCCCAGTCTTGGGACAGGGATTCGCTACACCTTC. Protein product: CASSPSLGTGIRYTF.

The DNA of the CDR3 is TGTGCCAGCAGCGTAGGTCGAGACAGCTACGAGCAGTACTTC. Translating gives CASSVGRDSYEQYF. The V and J genes are TRBV9 and TRBJ2-7; perhaps TRBD1 as D (5 bases). The germline gives CDR1 SGDLS, CDR2 YYNGEE. With 0 bases removed from V and 3 bases from J, the gap between germline ends came to 10 bases. The CDR3 is made up of 14 amino acids.

The rearrangement joins TRBV5-1 to TRBJ2-3, with no clear D. CDR1 is SGHRS and CDR2 is YFSETQ in the germline V gene. CDR3 length: 12 residues. Trimming pared 0 bases from V and 4 bases from J, leaving 3 bases between. This chain's CDR3 is CASSLASDTQYF. In DNA, the CDR3 is TGCGCCAGCAGCTTGGCCTCAGATACGCAGTATTTT.

This chain uses TRBV30 with TRBJ2-7, with D hard to call. Per the germline V gene, CDR1 is GTSNPN and CDR2 is SVGIG (reference sequence). The CDR3 covers 12 residues. V was clipped by 1 base and J by 3 bases, with 7 bases between them. The CDR3 reads CAWSAASYEQYF. In DNA, the CDR3 is TGTGCCTGGAGTGCCGCGAGCTACGAGCAGTACTTC.

The rearrangement links TRBV27 to TRBJ1-2; D gene uncertain. The CDR3 length is 14 residues. The germline gives CDR1 MNHEY, CDR2 SMNVEV (reference sequence). Trimming took off 0 bases at V and 1 base at J, with 6 bases between the two ends. CDR3: CASSLSPVNYGYTF. Written as DNA, the CDR3 is TGTGCCAGCAGTTTATCTCCAGTTAACTATGGCTACACCTTC.

The chain recombines TRBV7-6 with TRBJ2-1; possibly TRBD2 for D (6 bases). The length of the CDR3 is 17 residues. From germline, CDR1 is SGHVS and CDR2 FNYEAQ. Trimming removed 5 bases at V and 6 bases at J, with 23 bases between. CDR3: CASSPSDYNLAGNEQFF. CDR3 sequence (DNA): TGTGCCAGCAGCCCCTCGGACTACAACCTTGCAGGCAATGAGCAGTTCTTC.

The chain joins TRBV5-1 to TRBJ2-4, with D tentatively TRBD1 (5 bases). V lost 0 bases and J lost 6, with 16 bases in between. CDR1 is SGHRS and CDR2 is YFSETQ in the germline V gene. There are 16 residues in the CDR3. The chain's CDR3 is CASSLGLGRVTNIQYF. CDR3 nucleotide sequence: TGCGCCAGCAGCTTGGGATTAGGCAGGGTAACAAACATTCAGTACTTC.

V gene TRBV29-1 combines with J gene TRBJ2-7, with TRBD2 matching over 11 bases. Trimming cost V 7 bases and J 6 bases; bases outside gene matches: 8. The CDR3 is 13 amino acids. From germline, CDR1 is SQVTM and CDR2 ANQGSEA. The CDR3 bases are TGCAGCGGAAGACTAGCGGGGACAAGCGAGCAGTACTTC. Its protein is CSGRLAGTSEQYF.

The chain is built from TRBV19 and TRBJ2-7; TRBD1 matches 8 bases. The V and J ends lost 4 bases and 3 bases, in that order; junction bases with no gene match: 11. CDR1 is LNHDA, CDR2 SQIVND, per germline (reference sequence). This CDR3 region has 16 residues. This CDR3 reads CASSKKRTGPFYEQYF. The DNA of the CDR3 is TGTGCCAGTAGTAAAAAACGGACAGGGCCCTTCTACGAGCAGTACTTC.

This clone was seen once. The gene calls are TRBV7-6 and TRBJ2-3; TRBD1 is a possible D gene (5 bases). From germline, CDR1 is SGHVS and CDR2 FNYEAQ. V lost 4 bases to trimming and J lost 5 bases, with 13 bases between them. The CDR3 has 14 residues. The CDR3 DNA reads TGTGCCAGCAGCTCAGGGCCGTTAGGAGATACGCAGTATTTT. It specifies CASSSGPLGDTQYF.